Listed below are T cell receptor beta chains from one sample, sequenced in a study of CD8 T cells in ankylosing spondylitis. TCRdb independently ran MiXCR on the 5' RACE reads; one entry per CDR3 protein. The table records roughly 200,000 distinct CDR3 sequences, more than 10% of them present only once. Sequencing was performed on blood, either unsorted or a sorted T cell fraction (not recorded which). These receptors came from a male donor with ankylosing spondylitis or in good health (not recorded which). Each CDR3 is given with its conserved first and last residue. A D gene is named only where the DNA matches it firmly. Clone size is not always given. Where it is, it says once, few, many or a class for expanded clones.

clone_size d_call j_call cdr3_length v_call cdr3_aa cdr3_nt
. . TRBJ1-1 15 TRBV13 CASSLGVRRNTEAFF TGTGCCAGCAGCTTAGGCGTCAGGAGGAACACTGAAGCTTTCTTT
few TRBD2 TRBJ2-1 18 TRBV7-4 CASSLRLAGVYPYNEQFF TGTGCCAGCAGCTTACGACTAGCGGGGGTCTATCCTTACAATGAGCAGTTCTTC
few TRBD2 TRBJ2-3 17 TRBV3-1 CASSQDRGGVDTDTQYF TGTGCCAGCAGCCAAGATCGTGGGGGGGTTGACACAGATACGCAGTATTTT
. . TRBJ1-6 12 TRBV2 CASSEEGAPLHF TGTGCCAGCAGTGAAGAGGGGGCACCCCTCCACTTT
few . TRBJ2-7 15 TRBV2 CASCPEEGWTYEQYF TGTGCCAGCTGTCCGGAAGAGGGGTGGACCTACGAGCAGTACTTC
many . TRBJ1-1 15 TRBV5-5 CASSLWKGMNTEAFF TGTGCCAGCAGCTTGTGGAAAGGAATGAACACTGAAGCTTTCTTT
. . TRBJ1-1 14 TRBV30 CAWIALGVVRQAFF TGTGCCTGGATCGCCTTGGGGGTGGTGAGGCAAGCTTTCTTT
few . TRBJ2-2 15 TRBV4-1 CASSQDLGGTGELFF TGCGCCAGCAGCCAAGATCTTGGGGGGACCGGGGAGCTGTTTTTT
. TRBD2 TRBJ2-1 20 TRBV11-2 CASRLKGLGTSGDVAYEQFF TGTGCCAGCAGATTAAAGGGGCTTGGGACTAGCGGGGACGTAGCCTATGAGCAGTTCTTC
few TRBD1 TRBJ2-5 16 TRBV9 CASSSRQGVLQETQYF TGTGCCAGCAGCTCCCGACAGGGGGTCCTTCAAGAGACCCAGTACTTC
. TRBD1 TRBJ2-1 16 TRBV6-1 CASTQSSGGTYNEQFF TGTGCCAGCACTCAATCCTCAGGGGGAACCTACAATGAGCAGTTCTTC